What follows are 6 T cell receptor beta chains derived from one specimen sequenced in a study of cytomegalovirus exposure and HLA in healthy donors. Researchers ran the PCR with 60 Vbeta and 13 Jbeta primers. Only in-frame clones appear in the TCRdb table, and some are missing; sequencing was by immunoSEQ multiplex PCR. The table records roughly 200,000 clones, around 80% of them present only once. Specimen: PBMCs. The source of these receptors is a young man in good health and CMV-seronegative.

This chain uses TRBV30 with TRBJ2-1; a possible D gene is TRBD2 (5 bases). Deletions cut 5 bases from V and 3 bases from J, with 11 bases between. The CDR3 has 13 amino acids. Looked up from germline, CDR1 is GTSNPN and CDR2 is SVGIG (reference sequence). The CDR3 DNA is TGTGCCTGGGGTGGGAGAAACTACAATGAGCAGTTCTTC. This encodes CAWGGRNYNEQFF.

V gene TRBV27 combines with J gene TRBJ2-1; D is possibly TRBD2 (6 bases). The CDR3 covers 15 residues. The germline gives CDR1 MNHEY, CDR2 SMNVEV (reference sequence). Trimming pared 6 bases from V and 7 bases from J, leaving 19 bases between. CDR3 coding DNA: TGTGCCAGCAGAGACCCGGGACTGAGGTGGAATGAGCAGTTCTTC. Translated, it gives CASRDPGLRWNEQFF.

In its sample, this clone was seen a few times. The chain links TRBV7-9 to TRBJ2-7; TRBD1 matches 10 bases. CDR3 length: 16 residues. The V segment lost 5 bases and the J segment 6 bases; nucleotides outside the gene matches: 13. CDR1 and CDR2 from the germline V gene are SEHNR and FQNEAQ (reference sequence). CDR3 in amino acids: CASSLVGGTGAVEQYF. For the CDR3, the DNA is TGTGCCAGCAGCCTCGTGGGTGGGACAGGGGCGGTCGAGCAGTACTTC.

This clone was seen once. The V and J genes are TRBV7-2 and TRBJ2-7; 15 bases map to TRBD2. Germline loops: CDR1 SGHTA, CDR2 FQGNSA. With V trimmed by 1 base and J by 6 bases, 10 bases remained unmatched. CDR3 length: 18 amino acids. CDR3 bases: TGTGCCAGCAGCTTAGAGGGGGGGACTAGCGGGAGGTTGGGCGAGCAGTACTTC. Its protein is CASSLEGGTSGRLGEQYF. Drawing the rest from reference TRBV7-2 and TRBJ2-7, the complete variable domain is GAGVSQSPSNKVTEKGKDVELRCDPISGHTALYWYRQSLGQGLEFLIYFQGNSAPDKSGLPSDRFSAERTGGSVSTLTIQRTQQEDSAVYLCASSLEGGTSGRLGEQYFGPGTRLTVT.

This clone has just one count. J is TRBJ2-5 and V is TRBV7-9; D might be TRBD2 (6 bases). From germline, CDR1 is SEHNR and CDR2 FQNEAQ (reference sequence). V lost 1 base and J lost 5, with 17 bases in between. The CDR3 contains 16 residues. The CDR3 sequence is CASSLGAPALAETQYF. The CDR3 DNA reads TGTGCCAGCAGCTTAGGCGCCCCTGCGCTAGCGGAGACCCAGTACTTC.

CDR3 protein: CASSFGDRAYNQPQHF. In DNA form, the CDR3 reads TGTGCCAGCAGCTTCGGGGACAGGGCCTACAATCAGCCCCAGCATTTT. J is TRBJ1-5 and V is TRBV5-8, with 9 bases fitting TRBD1. Germline CDR1 and CDR2: SGHTS and YDEGEE. The junction had 6 bases not matched to a gene; V was cut back by 2 bases and J by 3 bases. The CDR3 loop spans 16 amino acids. The full variable domain, completed using reference TRBV5-8 and TRBJ1-5, is EAGVTQSPTHLIKTRGQQATLRCSPISGHTSVYWYQQALGLGLQFLLWYDEGEERNRGNFPPRFSGRQFPNYSSELNVNALELEDSALYLCASSFGDRAYNQPQHFGDGTRLSIL.